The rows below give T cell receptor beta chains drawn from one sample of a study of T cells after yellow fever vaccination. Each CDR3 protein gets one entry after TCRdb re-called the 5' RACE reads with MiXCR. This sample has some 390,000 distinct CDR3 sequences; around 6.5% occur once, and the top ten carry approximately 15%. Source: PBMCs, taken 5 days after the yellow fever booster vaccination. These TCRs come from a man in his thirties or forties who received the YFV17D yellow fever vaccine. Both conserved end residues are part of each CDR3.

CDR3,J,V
CASSSRQGATPPLHF,TRBJ1-6,TRBV5-1
CASSYPYTGENTEAFF,TRBJ1-1,TRBV6-2/TRBV6-3
CASSLGGVSNTEAFF,TRBJ1-1,TRBV7-9
CSALTSQGNNEQFF,TRBJ2-1,TRBV20-1
CAISPGVLYSDTQYF,TRBJ2-3,TRBV5-3
CASRAVWDTQYF,TRBJ2-3,TRBV2
CSATNLGTSGTDTQYF,TRBJ2-3,TRBV20-1
CASSLRSSYNSPLHF,TRBJ1-6,TRBV7-2
CASSRDWGRYNEQFF,TRBJ2-1,TRBV11-2
CASSFQTSGTGAYNEQFF,TRBJ2-1,TRBV5-5
CASSPPGFRRDAEQFF,TRBJ2-1,TRBV18
CASRSYEQYF,TRBJ2-7,TRBV12-3/TRBV12-4
CASSLAGQGTAFF,TRBJ1-1,TRBV7-8
CSAGGGTSGTAEQFF,TRBJ2-1,TRBV20-1
CASSAVTGNQPQHF,TRBJ1-5,TRBV6-1
CASSTRRVLEQYF,TRBJ2-7,TRBV7-8